A selection of T cell receptor beta chains follows, all from one sample in a study of blood T cells in healthy people across ages. TCRdb re-called the 5' RACE reads through MiXCR, storing one row per CDR3 protein. The sample lists about 640,000 distinct CDR3 sequences; around three fifths were seen once. Sequencing was carried out using blood. The receptors come from a man aged 55-75 years in good health. The CDR3 runs from the conserved cysteine through the conserved F or W. Fields, in order: clone size, V gene, J gene, D gene, CDR3 DNA, CDR3 protein. The D gene is left open where the match is weak. Size is stated for part of the rows, as once, few or many counts, or as a class when the clone is expanded.

clone_size: -; v_call: TRBV3-1; j_call: TRBJ2-7; d_call: -; cdr3_nt: TGTGCCAGCAGCGAACAGGGTGCCTACAATGAGCAGTACTTC; cdr3_aa: CASSEQGAYNEQYF
clone_size: -; v_call: TRBV29-1; j_call: TRBJ1-2; d_call: TRBD1; cdr3_nt: TGCAGCGTTGAAGATTACAACAGGGGCTATGGCTACACCTTC; cdr3_aa: CSVEDYNRGYGYTF
clone_size: -; v_call: TRBV29-1; j_call: TRBJ1-1; d_call: -; cdr3_nt: TGCAGCGTTGAAGATCAAGGGAACACTGAAGCTTTCTTT; cdr3_aa: CSVEDQGNTEAFF
clone_size: -; v_call: TRBV29-1; j_call: TRBJ2-1; d_call: TRBD2; cdr3_nt: TGCAGCGTGACTAGCGGGGGGCGCGGTGAGCAGTTCTTC; cdr3_aa: CSVTSGGRGEQFF
clone_size: -; v_call: TRBV20-1; j_call: TRBJ2-2; d_call: TRBD2; cdr3_nt: TGCAGTGCTAGACGGTCGGTAGCGGGTCGAACCGGGGAGCTGTTTTTT; cdr3_aa: CSARRSVAGRTGELFF
clone_size: few; v_call: TRBV3-1; j_call: TRBJ2-4; d_call: TRBD2; cdr3_nt: TGTGCCAGCAGCCCCCGGACTAGCGGGGGGGCCTGGGACATTCAGTACTTC; cdr3_aa: CASSPRTSGGAWDIQYF
clone_size: few; v_call: TRBV5-1; j_call: TRBJ2-7; d_call: -; cdr3_nt: TGCGCCAGCAGCCCTACTCAGGGTCAGGGGACCTACGAGCAGTACTTC; cdr3_aa: CASSPTQGQGTYEQYF
clone_size: -; v_call: TRBV5-1; j_call: TRBJ2-1; d_call: TRBD2; cdr3_nt: TGCGCCAGCAGCTTGGGAGCGGGGAGCTACAATGAGCAGTTCTTC; cdr3_aa: CASSLGAGSYNEQFF
clone_size: -; v_call: TRBV18; j_call: TRBJ2-4; d_call: -; cdr3_nt: TGTGCCAGCTCACCACCGAACCTTCCCGTAGCCAAAAACATTCAGTACTTC; cdr3_aa: CASSPPNLPVAKNIQYF
clone_size: -; v_call: TRBV11-2; j_call: TRBJ2-7; d_call: -; cdr3_nt: TGTGCCAGCAGCCCTCCGGGGGAACCATTCTACGAGCAGTACTTC; cdr3_aa: CASSPPGEPFYEQYF
clone_size: -; v_call: TRBV6-5; j_call: TRBJ2-3; d_call: -; cdr3_nt: TGTGCCAGCAGTTACGGGCAGGGCAATACGCAGTATTTT; cdr3_aa: CASSYGQGNTQYF
clone_size: -; v_call: TRBV20-1; j_call: TRBJ2-7; d_call: -; cdr3_nt: TGCAGTGCTAGTACTCCGGACAGTCCCTACGAGCAGTACTTC; cdr3_aa: CSASTPDSPYEQYF
clone_size: -; v_call: TRBV20-1; j_call: TRBJ2-5; d_call: TRBD2; cdr3_nt: TGCAGTGCTCCCACTAGCGGGGGGGCACAAGAGACCCAGTACTTC; cdr3_aa: CSAPTSGGAQETQYF
clone_size: few; v_call: TRBV29-1; j_call: TRBJ2-3; d_call: -; cdr3_nt: TGCAGCGTGGCCAGGGCTCCCTACACAGATACGCAGTATTTT; cdr3_aa: CSVARAPYTDTQYF
clone_size: -; v_call: TRBV28; j_call: TRBJ2-3; d_call: TRBD1; cdr3_nt: TGTGCCAGCAGTACCCACTCGGACAGGAGCACAGATACGCAGTATTTT; cdr3_aa: CASSTHSDRSTDTQYF
clone_size: few; v_call: TRBV9; j_call: TRBJ2-4; d_call: -; cdr3_nt: TGTGCCAGCAGCGGGCAACTAGCCAAAAACATTCAGTACTTC; cdr3_aa: CASSGQLAKNIQYF
clone_size: -; v_call: TRBV20-1; j_call: TRBJ1-2; d_call: TRBD1; cdr3_nt: TGCAGTGCTAGAGCGACAGGGGTGGGTGGCTACACCTTC; cdr3_aa: CSARATGVGGYTF
clone_size: -; v_call: TRBV20-1; j_call: TRBJ2-1; d_call: TRBD1; cdr3_nt: TGCAGTGCTCCACGGACAGGGGAAGGGCAGTTCTTC; cdr3_aa: CSAPRTGEGQFF
clone_size: -; v_call: TRBV27; j_call: TRBJ2-1; d_call: TRBD2; cdr3_nt: TGTGCCAGCAGTTCTACTAGCGGGGGGGCATTCAATGAGCAGTTCTTC; cdr3_aa: CASSSTSGGAFNEQFF
clone_size: once; v_call: TRBV7-9; j_call: TRBJ2-2; d_call: -; cdr3_nt: TGTGCCAGCAGCCCCGGGGGCCCTACCGGGGAGCTGTTTTTT; cdr3_aa: CASSPGGPTGELFF
clone_size: few; v_call: TRBV3-1; j_call: TRBJ2-7; d_call: -; cdr3_nt: TGTGCCAGCAGCCAAGATGGCTATCGGAGGGGACGATACGAGCAGTACTTC; cdr3_aa: CASSQDGYRRGRYEQYF
clone_size: -; v_call: TRBV5-6; j_call: TRBJ1-4; d_call: -; cdr3_nt: TGTGCCAGCAGCGAAACTTGGGGGGGAGTGAATGAAAAACTGTTTTTT; cdr3_aa: CASSETWGGVNEKLFF
clone_size: -; v_call: TRBV6-6; j_call: TRBJ2-5; d_call: TRBD1; cdr3_nt: TGTGCCAGCAGGCAACAGGGGGCGACGGAGGAGGCCCAGTACTTC; cdr3_aa: CASRQQGATEEAQYF
clone_size: -; v_call: TRBV3-1; j_call: TRBJ2-7; d_call: TRBD2; cdr3_nt: TGTGCCAGCAGCCAAGAAGGCGGGGGGGCCTACGAGCAGTACTTC; cdr3_aa: CASSQEGGGAYEQYF
clone_size: -; v_call: TRBV3-1; j_call: TRBJ2-7; d_call: -; cdr3_nt: TGTGCCAGCAGCCAAGAGGTCCTCGGGCTGGAAACCTACGAGCAGTACTTC; cdr3_aa: CASSQEVLGLETYEQYF
clone_size: -; v_call: TRBV12-3/TRBV12-4; j_call: TRBJ1-1; d_call: -; cdr3_nt: TGTGCCAGCAGTACCCTAGAGAACACTGAAGCTTTCTTT; cdr3_aa: CASSTLENTEAFF
clone_size: -; v_call: TRBV18; j_call: TRBJ2-1; d_call: -; cdr3_nt: TGTGCCAGCGCACCACCGTCCACCCAGCAGTTCTTC; cdr3_aa: CASAPPSTQQFF
clone_size: -; v_call: TRBV3-1; j_call: TRBJ2-1; d_call: -; cdr3_nt: TGTGCCAGCAGCCCGTCCGGGCCCAGAACGGATGAGCAGTTCTTC; cdr3_aa: CASSPSGPRTDEQFF
clone_size: -; v_call: TRBV20-1; j_call: TRBJ1-2; d_call: -; cdr3_nt: TGCAGTGCTAAGGGGGGCACCTATGGCTACACCTTC; cdr3_aa: CSAKGGTYGYTF
clone_size: -; v_call: TRBV9; j_call: TRBJ1-2; d_call: -; cdr3_nt: TGTGCCAGCGGATCAGAGGGCTACACCTTC; cdr3_aa: CASGSEGYTF
clone_size: -; v_call: TRBV28; j_call: TRBJ1-2; d_call: TRBD1; cdr3_nt: TGTGCCAGCAGCCACGGACAGGCCTCTGGCTACACCTTC; cdr3_aa: CASSHGQASGYTF
clone_size: -; v_call: TRBV20-1; j_call: TRBJ2-3; d_call: TRBD2; cdr3_nt: TGCAGTGCTAGTCCGGGACTAGCGGGGGGCGATCAATTGGATACGCAGTATTTT; cdr3_aa: CSASPGLAGGDQLDTQYF
clone_size: -; v_call: TRBV20-1; j_call: TRBJ2-5; d_call: TRBD2; cdr3_nt: TGCAGTGCCTCCTCCGGGACTAGCGGGGGGGTGGGGACCCAGTACTTC; cdr3_aa: CSASSGTSGGVGTQYF
clone_size: -; v_call: TRBV2; j_call: TRBJ2-1; d_call: -; cdr3_nt: TGTGCCAGCAGCCCTAGAACGCTTGAGCAGTTCTTC; cdr3_aa: CASSPRTLEQFF
clone_size: -; v_call: TRBV5-1; j_call: TRBJ2-5; d_call: TRBD2; cdr3_nt: TGCGCCAGCAGCCCAGGGACTAGCGGGGGGCCGAAGACCCAGTACTTC; cdr3_aa: CASSPGTSGGPKTQYF
clone_size: -; v_call: TRBV27; j_call: TRBJ1-1; d_call: TRBD1; cdr3_nt: TGTGCCAGCAGTCTTGGACAGGGGGCGTCCGCTTTCTTT; cdr3_aa: CASSLGQGASAFF
clone_size: -; v_call: TRBV7-9; j_call: TRBJ2-5; d_call: TRBD1; cdr3_nt: TGTGCCAGCAGCTTACGTCGGGACAGGGGTGGTGAGACCCAGTACTTC; cdr3_aa: CASSLRRDRGGETQYF
clone_size: -; v_call: TRBV12-3/TRBV12-4; j_call: TRBJ2-5; d_call: -; cdr3_nt: TGTGCCAGCACCCGGGAAGTTGAGACCCAGTACTTC; cdr3_aa: CASTREVETQYF
clone_size: -; v_call: TRBV7-9; j_call: TRBJ2-5; d_call: -; cdr3_nt: TGTGCCAGCAGCTCCAGAGGGACTTCTGGGGGTGGAGAGCAGTACTTC; cdr3_aa: CASSSRGTSGGGEQYF
clone_size: -; v_call: TRBV29-1; j_call: TRBJ1-4; d_call: TRBD1; cdr3_nt: TGCAGCGTCGGACAGGGGGCAACTAATGAAAAACTGTTTTTT; cdr3_aa: CSVGQGATNEKLFF
clone_size: few; v_call: TRBV10-3; j_call: TRBJ2-7; d_call: -; cdr3_nt: TGTGCCATCAGTCATGGCGATTTCGGCGGCGAGCAGTACTTC; cdr3_aa: CAISHGDFGGEQYF
clone_size: -; v_call: TRBV30; j_call: TRBJ1-5; d_call: -; cdr3_nt: TGTGCCTGGAGTGTAGGGAGGGGGGTTTCGGGACAGCCCCAGCATTTT; cdr3_aa: CAWSVGRGVSGQPQHF
clone_size: few; v_call: TRBV6-2/TRBV6-3; j_call: TRBJ2-2; d_call: TRBD2; cdr3_nt: TGTGCCAGCAATGGGGGGGATAACACCGGGGAGCTGTTTTTT; cdr3_aa: CASNGGDNTGELFF
clone_size: -; v_call: TRBV7-8; j_call: TRBJ2-5; d_call: -; cdr3_nt: TGTGCCAGCCAACCCTTAGGCGCCCGCAGGGAGACCCAGTACTTC; cdr3_aa: CASQPLGARRETQYF
clone_size: few; v_call: TRBV7-9; j_call: TRBJ2-5; d_call: -; cdr3_nt: TGTGCCAGCAGCTTAATCCGTGGTAGCGGCCCCCAAGAGACCCAGTACTTC; cdr3_aa: CASSLIRGSGPQETQYF
clone_size: few; v_call: TRBV10-3; j_call: TRBJ2-7; d_call: TRBD2; cdr3_nt: TGTGCCATCAGGGGACTAGCGGGAACCTACGAGCAGTACTTC; cdr3_aa: CAIRGLAGTYEQYF
clone_size: -; v_call: TRBV12-3/TRBV12-4; j_call: TRBJ1-2; d_call: -; cdr3_nt: TGTGCCAGCAGTCCCTTGAGTAGGGGGACCTGGGGCTACACCTTC; cdr3_aa: CASSPLSRGTWGYTF
clone_size: -; v_call: TRBV20-1; j_call: TRBJ2-1; d_call: TRBD2; cdr3_nt: TGCAGTGCTAGAGTCCCCAGCGGGGGGTCCTCGGCTGAACAGTTCTTC; cdr3_aa: CSARVPSGGSSAEQFF
clone_size: -; v_call: TRBV7-2; j_call: TRBJ1-2; d_call: -; cdr3_nt: TGTGCCAGCAGCTTATCTTCCAGTAACTATGGCTACACCTTC; cdr3_aa: CASSLSSSNYGYTF
clone_size: -; v_call: TRBV6-5; j_call: TRBJ2-7; d_call: TRBD1; cdr3_nt: TGTGCCAGCAGTATCCGGGACAGGCAATACGAGCAGTACTTC; cdr3_aa: CASSIRDRQYEQYF
clone_size: once; v_call: TRBV7-8; j_call: TRBJ2-5; d_call: -; cdr3_nt: TGTGCCAGCAGCTTACCCGGGGGACAGCAGGCAGAGACCCAGTACTTC; cdr3_aa: CASSLPGGQQAETQYF
clone_size: -; v_call: TRBV29-1; j_call: TRBJ2-3; d_call: -; cdr3_nt: TGCAGCGTTGTGGGGGCGGGGGCGGGGGATACGCAGTATTTT; cdr3_aa: CSVVGAGAGDTQYF
clone_size: many; v_call: TRBV11-2; j_call: TRBJ2-5; d_call: -; cdr3_nt: TGTGCCAGCACCCCGCCCGGGCTGGAGACCCAGTACTTC; cdr3_aa: CASTPPGLETQYF
clone_size: -; v_call: TRBV5-1; j_call: TRBJ2-3; d_call: -; cdr3_nt: TGCGCCAGCAACACGTTGGGCTTAAGGACAGATACGCAGTATTTT; cdr3_aa: CASNTLGLRTDTQYF